This TCR beta chain originates from a study of OX40 agonist ivuxolimab in advanced cancers. For the study at large: The dose of intravenous ivuxolimab that patients received every 2 weeks ranged from 0.01 to 10 mg/kg. General study results and limits: The study did not work out the antigen specificity of the expanded peripheral T cells.

Drawing of blood for sampling happened at baseline, at cycle 4 day 1, and at cycle 7 day 1. Profiling relied on immunoSEQ multiplex PCR, and the TCRdb table lists in-frame clones only, not all of them. The table records about 67,000 clones, 75% to 90% of them present only once. The CDR3 spans 17 residues. The trim removed 3 bases at V and 4 bases at J, leaving 9 bases unmatched. CDR1 MDHEN and CDR2 SYDVKM come from the germline V gene. A note on this clone: Its antigen is not known.

The chain uses TRBV28 and TRBJ2-3, with TRBD2 matching 11 bases. Sequences were derived from CD4+ or CD8+ T cells sorted from blood, sampled in a trial of the OX40 agonist ivuxolimab. This receptor was identified in an adult with an advanced solid tumor such as melanoma, head and neck, liver or kidney cancer. The CDR3 sequence: CASSFRLTSGISDTQYF. CDR3 nucleotide sequence: TGTGCCAGCAGTTTCCGCCTGACTAGCGGGATCTCAGATACGCAGTATTTT. Variable domain in full (rest from reference TRBV28 and TRBJ2-3): DVKVTQSSRYLVKRTGEKVFLECVQDMDHENMFWYRQDPGLGLRLIYFSYDVKMKEKGDIPEGYSVSREKKERFSLILESASTNQTSMYLCASSFRLTSGISDTQYFGPGTRLTVL.